This T cell receptor beta chain was recovered during a study of CD8+ T cells in alopecia areata (dated by TCRdb to between 2017 and 2018). Background for the entire study: High-throughput TCRbeta sequencing was used to examine T cell clonal expansion in alopecia areata in both the C3H/HeJ mouse model and human patients. Scalp tissue and sorted CD4+ and CD8+ peripheral blood T cells from patchy and totalis/universalis alopecia areata patients and from healthy controls were covered by human TCRbeta sequencing. Clonality in the scalp was compared among normal scalp (n=4), patchy alopecia areata scalp (n=8), and alopecia totalis/universalis scalp (n=8). RNA was extracted with the PAXgene miRNA kit for fixed scalp, the miRNeasy kit for PBMCs, and the RNeasy kit for mouse skin. TCRbeta CDR3 regions were amplified by immunoSEQ multiplex PCR using 35 Vbeta forward and 13 Jbeta reverse primers.

The cysteine opens and the phenylalanine closes a CDR3 of 14 amino acids. Only the CDR3 DNA is retained, 42 bases long and in frame from the first base. CDR1 and CDR2 (MGHDK, SYGVNS) derive from the germline V gene. Unmatched junction bases come to 6, with V trimmed by 4 bases and J by 4 bases. Libraries were prepared through the immunoSEQ multiplex PCR assay. For TCR sequencing, RNA was extracted from every sample and reverse transcribed into cDNA to serve as template. First-strand cDNA was synthesized using SuperScript III with a 2:1 mix of oligo-dT and random hexamers. A synthetic immune receptor repertoire was used to measure amplification bias, and any remaining bias was corrected computationally. The study's processing was this. Raw reads were preprocessed for error removal, and CDR3 was defined according to IMGT conventions as running from the conserved cysteine to phenylalanine. To get clonality, Shannon entropy was normalized by log2 of the number of productive unique TCRs and the result was subtracted from 1. Whether each scalp clone was CD4 or CD8 was inferred by checking scalp TCRbeta sequences against the CD4 and CD8 repertoires from sorted blood. TCRdb holds this immuneACCESS table with in-frame rearrangements only. Some clones are missing; in checked studies, unresolved V genes explain under half, and the rest has no known cause. D and trimming come from the DNA, and the V and J calls and clone size come from that table. The sample has about 110,000 clones on record, under 60% of them singletons. Jointly, the top ten make up approximately 23% of the sample.

Broad study findings and their caveats: Scalp TCR repertoire analysis is complicated because resident alphabeta T cells in normal human skin are also sequenced, whereas mouse skin is dominated by gammadelta T cells. TCR sequences shared between patients were less clear than in mice, possibly partly because of HLA diversity in the patient population. Compared with normal scalp, lesional scalp, particularly in alopecia totalis/universalis, had higher clonality and more expanded CD8+ clones, which suggests antigenic drive.

To note about this clone: Its antigen remains unidentified. Base qualities are not recorded, but no much larger clone differs from it by a single base.

From alopecia areata patients, peripheral blood was collected along with lesional scalp punch biopsies. PBMCs were isolated by density centrifugation and stained for CD3, CD4 and CD8, and CD4+ and CD8+ T cells were sorted on a FACSAria. As part of a multicenter biomarker study, untreated alopecia areata patients were recruited. For five or six biomarker-study patients, blood CD8+ T cells were further sorted into NKG2D-low and NKG2D-high fractions. The chain is assembled from TRBV25-1 and TRBJ2-7; 8 bases in the junction line up with TRBD1. This TCR was sampled from a human donor with alopecia areata. Sample: NKG2D-low CD8+ T cells sorted from blood. This sample's cell subset or site label indicates: sorted CD8+ NKG2D-low blood T cells. Here is the DNA: TGTGCCAGCAGTGGGACGGGACAGGCTTACGAGCAGTACTTC. This translates into CASSGTGQAYEQYF.